The entry below describes one T cell receptor (beta chain). Its antigen is as yet unknown. Per germline, CDR1 MNHEY and CDR2 SVGEGT. Trimming took 2 bases from V and 7 from J, leaving 5 bases between them. The CDR3 length is 11 residues. This sample was included in a study of response to subunit inactivated influenza vaccine. Study conclusions and caveats: Each seasonal flu vaccination may recruit only limited new T cells, authors suggested.

Via MiXCR, TCRdb re-called the RT-PCR reads, giving one row per CDR3 protein. In the table there are about 500,000 distinct CDR3 sequences, more than 15% of which are singletons. This chain connects TRBV6-2 or TRBV6-3 to TRBJ1-1; D unclear. The receptor was derived from a man aged 50-75 years who received an inactivated influenza vaccine. The sample consisted of CD4+ T cells sorted from PBMCs, taken approximately 25 months after vaccination. The CDR3 spells CASSYVLEAFF. The CDR3 DNA reads TGTGCCAGCAGTTACGTTCTTGAAGCTTTCTTT.